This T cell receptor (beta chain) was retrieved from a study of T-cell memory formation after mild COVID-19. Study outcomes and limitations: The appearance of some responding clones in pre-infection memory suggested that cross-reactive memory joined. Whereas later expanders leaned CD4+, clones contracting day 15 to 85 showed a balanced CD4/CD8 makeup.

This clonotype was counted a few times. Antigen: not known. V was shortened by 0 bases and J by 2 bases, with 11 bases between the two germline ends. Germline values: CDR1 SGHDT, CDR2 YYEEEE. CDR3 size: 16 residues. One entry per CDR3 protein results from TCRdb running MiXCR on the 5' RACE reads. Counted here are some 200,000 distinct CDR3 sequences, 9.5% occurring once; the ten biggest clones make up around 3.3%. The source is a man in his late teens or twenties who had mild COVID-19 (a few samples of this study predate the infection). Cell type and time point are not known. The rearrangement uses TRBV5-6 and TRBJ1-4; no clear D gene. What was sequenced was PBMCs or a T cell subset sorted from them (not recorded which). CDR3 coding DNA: TGTGCCAGCAGCTTGGATACCGGCGGCACTAATGAAAAACTGTTTTTT. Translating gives CASSLDTGGTNEKLFF.